The 15 T cell receptor beta chains below were found in one sample sequenced in a study of molecular identifiers for immune sequencing clone quantification. TCRdb recomputed calls from the PCR reads with MiXCR, one row per CDR3 protein. Of about 330,000 distinct CDR3 sequences in the sample, about 23% were seen once. The sample consisted of naive CD8+ T cells from blood, with Jurkat cell RNA spiked in. This sample's subset: FACS-sorted CD8+CD4-CCR7+CD45RA+ naive T cells. The receptors here all came from a human donor in good health. Some libraries in this study had Jurkat cell RNA spiked in.

The table lists this clonotype with many counts. V gene TRBV6-2 or TRBV6-3 combines with J gene TRBJ2-7; D call uncertain. Trimming pared 2 bases from V and 0 bases from J, leaving 8 bases between. The germline CDR1 and CDR2 sequences are MNHEY and SVGEGT. This CDR3 has 14 residues. CDR3 loop: CASSYGRISYEQYF. The DNA for the CDR3 is TGTGCCAGCAGTTACGGTCGGATCTCCTACGAGCAGTACTTC.

To note about this clonotype: Germline and junction disagree at one end, which may indicate a read error. V usage is TRBV7-6 and J usage is TRBJ1-3, with D possibly matching TRBD1 (6 bases). Germline-derived CDR1 and CDR2 are SGHVS and FNYEAQ. This CDR3 is 16 amino acids long. For the CDR3, the DNA is TGTGCCAGCAGATTAGGAAGGACAGACTCTGGAAACACCATATATTTT. Protein product: CASRLGRTDSGNTIYF.

V gene TRBV24-1 combines with J gene TRBJ2-2; a weak D match, TRBD2 (5 bases). V lost 2 bases and J 0 bases, leaving 18 bases between the germline ends. CDR3 length: 19 residues. Germline V CDR1 and CDR2: KGHDR, SFDVKD. For the CDR3, the DNA is TGTGCCACCAGTGATTGGAGGCTTGGGGTTGCATCGAACACCGGGGAGCTGTTTTTT. As protein: CATSDWRLGVASNTGELFF.

In this sample, this clonotype turned up a few times. The chain combines TRBV6-2 or TRBV6-3 with TRBJ2-7; 8 bases agree with TRBD1. CDR1 is MNHEY, CDR2 SVGEGT, per germline. The CDR3 has 13 residues. The J segment lost 4 bases and the V segment lost 4 bases, leaving 3 bases of the junction unmatched. CDR3 bases: TGTGCCAGCAGTTGGGGACAGGAGTACGAGCAGTACTTC. Amino acids: CASSWGQEYEQYF.

This clonotype has a count of ten or more. V usage is TRBV6-2 or TRBV6-3 and J usage is TRBJ2-7, with D perhaps matching TRBD2 (5 bases). Germline V gene lookup returns CDR1 MNHEY and CDR2 SVGEGT. This CDR3 is 14 amino acids long. V was pared by 6 bases and J by 2 bases, with 14 bases between. The DNA for the CDR3 is TGTGCCAGCAGCCCCGTTGGACTTACCTACGAGCAGTACTTC. Residues: CASSPVGLTYEQYF.

The gene calls are TRBV12-3 or TRBV12-4 and TRBJ2-3; TRBD1 aligns across 12 bases. Unmatched junction bases numbered 12, after V lost 5 bases and J lost 3 bases. The CDR3 spans 18 residues. The CDR3 loop is CASSQGTGGQPWTDTQYF. The CDR3 DNA is TGTGCCAGCAGTCAAGGGACAGGGGGCCAGCCCTGGACAGATACGCAGTATTTT.

The chain joins TRBV12-3 or TRBV12-4 to TRBJ2-2; the match to TRBD1 covers 9 bases. The CDR3 extends over 16 amino acids. V gave up 4 bases and J gave up 6 bases; unmatched junction bases: 9. The CDR3 loop reads CASSSLGQGRAGELFF. CDR3 sequence (DNA): TGTGCCAGCAGTTCTCTAGGACAGGGGAGAGCCGGGGAGCTGTTTTTT.

In regard to this clonotype: A read error may account for a junction end that differs from germline. The chain employs TRBV24-1 and TRBJ2-1, with 14 bases aligning to TRBD2. CDR3 size: 14 residues. The germline gives CDR1 KGHDR, CDR2 SFDVKD. The CDR3 is CATSDSGTSGSRLF. As DNA, the CDR3 is TGTGCCACCAGTGATTCTGGGACTAGCGGGAGTAGGCTCTTC.

This chain connects TRBV19 to TRBJ1-2, with 8 bases lining up with TRBD1. The CDR3 is 12 residues long. Germline V gene lookup returns CDR1 LNHDA and CDR2 SQIVND (reference sequence). The V segment lost 8 bases and the J segment 7 bases; nucleotides outside the gene matches: 6. CDR3 sequence: CASWQGASGYTF. CDR3 nucleotides: TGTGCCAGTTGGCAGGGGGCGTCTGGCTACACCTTC.

This clonotype has ten or more counts. The V gene is TRBV7-9, the J gene TRBJ1-2, with unresolved D. Germline CDR1 SEHNR, CDR2 FQNEAQ (reference sequence). V was trimmed by 3 bases and J by 4 bases, leaving 18 bases between them. The CDR3 contains 16 residues. The DNA for the CDR3 is TGTGCCAGCAGCTTCCACTTGACGGACCTGACCTATGGCTACACCTTC. It specifies CASSFHLTDLTYGYTF.

In this sample, this clonotype turned up many times. The chain is built from TRBV7-9 and TRBJ2-3; weak D call: TRBD2 (6 bases). Trimming removed 0 bases at V and 6 bases at J, with 13 bases between. The V gene's germline CDR1 is SEHNR and CDR2 FQNEAQ (reference sequence). The CDR3 consists of 15 residues. In nucleotides, the CDR3 is TGTGCCAGCAGCTTAGCGCTTGGAGGGGCGGATACGCAGTATTTT. Its translation: CASSLALGGADTQYF.

Turning to this clonotype: This could be a read error, since a much larger clone is one nucleotide away. The rearrangement uses TRBV5-4 and TRBJ1-1; the match to TRBD1 covers 9 bases. This CDR3 spans 14 amino acids. Germline lookup yields CDR1 SGHNT and CDR2 YYREEE (reference sequence). This CDR3 reads CASGLQGANTEAFF. CDR3 bases: TGTGCCAGCGGCTTACAGGGGGCGAACACTGAAGCTTTCTTT.

This clonotype has just one count. This chain links TRBV28 with TRBJ2-5, with TRBD2 as a possible D gene (6 bases). V lost 6 bases and J lost 5, with 19 bases in between. Germline V gene lookup returns CDR1 MDHEN and CDR2 SYDVKM. CDR3 length: 15 amino acids. CDR3 residues: CASSPGRGTLETQYF. Written as DNA, the CDR3 is TGTGCCAGCAGCCCCGGACGGGGGACTCTGGAGACCCAGTACTTC.

This clonotype was counted at least ten times. The chain couples TRBV6-1 to TRBJ2-3; D remains unclear. The CDR3 has 14 amino acids. In germline, CDR1 is MNHNS, CDR2 SASEGT. V lost 3 bases and J lost 2, with 9 bases in between. The CDR3 nucleotides are TGTGCCAGCAGTGATATACGGACCACAGATACGCAGTATTTT. The encoded protein is CASSDIRTTDTQYF.

Worth noting for this clonotype: A much more abundant neighbour one base away suggests this may be a read error. This rearrangement joins TRBV7-9 to TRBJ2-2; D may be TRBD1 (5 bases). Germline CDR1 SEHNR, CDR2 FQNEAQ (reference sequence). The germline V and J ends were trimmed by 4 bases and 7 bases, with 16 bases remaining between them. CDR3 size: 15 residues. CDR3 region: CASSSYRSLDGELFF. CDR3 nucleotide sequence: TGTGCCAGCAGCTCGTACAGGTCTCTTGACGGGGAGCTGTTTTTT.